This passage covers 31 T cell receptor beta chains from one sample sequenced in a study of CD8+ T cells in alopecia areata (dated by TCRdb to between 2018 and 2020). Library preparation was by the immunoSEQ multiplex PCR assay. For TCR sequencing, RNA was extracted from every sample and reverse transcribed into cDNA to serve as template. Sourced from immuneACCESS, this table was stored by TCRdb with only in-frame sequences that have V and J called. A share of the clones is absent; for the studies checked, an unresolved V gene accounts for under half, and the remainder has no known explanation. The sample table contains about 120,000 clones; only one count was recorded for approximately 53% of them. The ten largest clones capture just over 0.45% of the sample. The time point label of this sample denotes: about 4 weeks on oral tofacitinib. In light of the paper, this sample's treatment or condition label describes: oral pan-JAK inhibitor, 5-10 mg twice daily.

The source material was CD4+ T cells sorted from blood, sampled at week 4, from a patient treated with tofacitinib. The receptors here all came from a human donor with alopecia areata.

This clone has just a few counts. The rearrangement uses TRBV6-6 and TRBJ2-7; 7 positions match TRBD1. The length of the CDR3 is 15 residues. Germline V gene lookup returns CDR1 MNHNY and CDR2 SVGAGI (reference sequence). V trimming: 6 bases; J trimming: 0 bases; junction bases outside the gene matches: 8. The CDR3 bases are TGTGCCAGCAGGCCGTCGACAGGGTCCTCCTACGAGCAGTACTTC. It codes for CASRPSTGSSYEQYF.

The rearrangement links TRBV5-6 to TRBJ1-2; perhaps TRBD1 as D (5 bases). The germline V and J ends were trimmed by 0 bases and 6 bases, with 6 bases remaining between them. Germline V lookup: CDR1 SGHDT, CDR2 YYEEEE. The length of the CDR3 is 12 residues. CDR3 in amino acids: CASSLGGDGYTF. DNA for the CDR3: TGTGCCAGCAGCTTGGGAGGGGATGGCTACACCTTC.

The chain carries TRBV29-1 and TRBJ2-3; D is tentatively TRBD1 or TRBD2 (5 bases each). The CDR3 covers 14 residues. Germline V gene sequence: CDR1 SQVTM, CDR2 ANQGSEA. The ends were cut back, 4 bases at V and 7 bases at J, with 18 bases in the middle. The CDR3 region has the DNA TGCAGCGTTGCCAGGCCTAAGGGACCCTATACGCAGTATTTT. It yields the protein CSVARPKGPYTQYF.

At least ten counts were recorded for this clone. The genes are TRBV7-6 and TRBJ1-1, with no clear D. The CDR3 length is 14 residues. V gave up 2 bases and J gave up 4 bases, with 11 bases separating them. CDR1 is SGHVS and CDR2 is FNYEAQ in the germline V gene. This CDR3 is CASSLSMGSTEAFF. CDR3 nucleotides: TGTGCCAGCAGCTTATCCATGGGGTCCACTGAAGCTTTCTTT. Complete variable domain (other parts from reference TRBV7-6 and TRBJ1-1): GAGVSQSPRYKVTKRGQDVALRCDPISGHVSLYWYRQALGQGPEFLTYFNYEAQQDKSGLPNDRFSAERPEGSISTLTIQRTEQRDSAMYRCASSLSMGSTEAFFGQGTRLTVV.

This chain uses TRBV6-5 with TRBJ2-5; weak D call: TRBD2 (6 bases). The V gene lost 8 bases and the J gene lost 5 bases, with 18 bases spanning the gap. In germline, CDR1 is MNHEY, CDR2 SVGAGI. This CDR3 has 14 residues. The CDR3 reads CASGIRGGMETQYF. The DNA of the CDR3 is TGTGCCAGCGGAATAAGAGGAGGGATGGAGACCCAGTACTTC.

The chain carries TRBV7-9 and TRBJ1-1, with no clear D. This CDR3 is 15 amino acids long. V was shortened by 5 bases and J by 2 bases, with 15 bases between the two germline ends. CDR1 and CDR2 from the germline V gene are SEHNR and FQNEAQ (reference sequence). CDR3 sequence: CASSPVARRNTEAFF. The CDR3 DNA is TGTGCCAGCAGCCCAGTCGCCCGGAGAAACACTGAAGCTTTCTTT.

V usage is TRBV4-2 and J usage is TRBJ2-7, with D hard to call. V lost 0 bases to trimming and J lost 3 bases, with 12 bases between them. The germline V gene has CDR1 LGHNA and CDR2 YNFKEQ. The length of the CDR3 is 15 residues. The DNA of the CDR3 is TGTGCCAGCAGCCAAGATTCCAGCGACGTCTACGAGCAGTACTTC. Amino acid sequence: CASSQDSSDVYEQYF.

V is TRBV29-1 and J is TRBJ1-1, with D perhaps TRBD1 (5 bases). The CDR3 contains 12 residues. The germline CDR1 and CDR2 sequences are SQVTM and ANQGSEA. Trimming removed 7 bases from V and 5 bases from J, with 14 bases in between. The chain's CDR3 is CSAAGFTTEAFF. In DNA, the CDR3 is TGCAGCGCCGCAGGGTTCACTACTGAAGCTTTCTTT.

The CDR3 spells CAWSFRADRYPYEQYF. Here the CDR3 DNA reads TGTGCCTGGAGTTTCCGGGCGGACAGATATCCCTACGAGCAGTACTTC. The V call is TRBV30, the J call TRBJ2-7; a possible D gene is TRBD1 (6 bases). CDR1 is GTSNPN, CDR2 SVGIG, per germline (reference sequence). Trimming cost V 2 bases and J 2 bases, with 19 bases left between them. The CDR3 is made up of 16 amino acids. The entire variable domain, with the rest obtained from reference TRBV30 and TRBJ2-7, is as follows: SQTIHQWPATLVQPVGSPLSLECTVEGTSNPNLYWYRQAAGRGLQLLFYSVGIGQISSEVPQNLSASRPQDRQFILSSKKLLLSDSGFYLCAWSFRADRYPYEQYFGPGTRLTVT.

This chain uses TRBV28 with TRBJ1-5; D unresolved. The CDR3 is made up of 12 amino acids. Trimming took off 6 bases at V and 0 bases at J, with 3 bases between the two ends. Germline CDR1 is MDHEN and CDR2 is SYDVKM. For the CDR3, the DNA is TGTGCCAGCAGCGTTAGCAATCAGCCCCAGCATTTT. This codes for CASSVSNQPQHF.

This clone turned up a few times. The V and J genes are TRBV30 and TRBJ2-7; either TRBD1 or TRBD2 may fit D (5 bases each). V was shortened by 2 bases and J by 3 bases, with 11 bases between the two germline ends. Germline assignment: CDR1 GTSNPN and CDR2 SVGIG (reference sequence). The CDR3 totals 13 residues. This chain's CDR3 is CAWSRGRDYEQYF. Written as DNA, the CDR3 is TGTGCCTGGAGTCGGGGACGAGACTACGAGCAGTACTTC. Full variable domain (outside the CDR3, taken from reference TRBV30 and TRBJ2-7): SQTIHQWPATLVQPVGSPLSLECTVEGTSNPNLYWYRQAAGRGLQLLFYSVGIGQISSEVPQNLSASRPQDRQFILSSKKLLLSDSGFYLCAWSRGRDYEQYFGPGTRLTVT.

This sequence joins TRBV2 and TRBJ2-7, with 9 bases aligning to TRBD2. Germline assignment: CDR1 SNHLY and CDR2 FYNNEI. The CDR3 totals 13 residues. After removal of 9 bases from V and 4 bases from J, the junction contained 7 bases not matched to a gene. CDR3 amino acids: CASVAGEFYEQYF. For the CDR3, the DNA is TGTGCCAGTGTAGCGGGAGAGTTTTACGAGCAGTACTTC.

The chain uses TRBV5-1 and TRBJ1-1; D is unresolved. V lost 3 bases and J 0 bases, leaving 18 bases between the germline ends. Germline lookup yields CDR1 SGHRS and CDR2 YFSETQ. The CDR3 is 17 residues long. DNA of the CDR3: TGCGCCAGCAGCTCGACCCCTATTCGGGTAGTGAACACTGAAGCTTTCTTT. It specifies CASSSTPIRVVNTEAFF.

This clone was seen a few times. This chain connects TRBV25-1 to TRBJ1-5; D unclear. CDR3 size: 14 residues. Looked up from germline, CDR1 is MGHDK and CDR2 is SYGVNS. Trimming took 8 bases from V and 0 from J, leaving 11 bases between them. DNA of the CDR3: TGTGCCAGCGGAGTCCGGAATAGCAATCAGCCCCAGCATTTT. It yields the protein CASGVRNSNQPQHF.

The CDR3 DNA is TGCAGCGTAGCACAGGGGAACACTGAAGCTTTCTTT. Its protein is CSVAQGNTEAFF. The V and J genes are TRBV29-1 and TRBJ1-1, with D possibly matching TRBD1 (6 bases). V was trimmed by 6 bases and J by 1 base, leaving 9 bases between them. The CDR3 is 12 amino acids. The germline gives CDR1 SQVTM, CDR2 ANQGSEA.

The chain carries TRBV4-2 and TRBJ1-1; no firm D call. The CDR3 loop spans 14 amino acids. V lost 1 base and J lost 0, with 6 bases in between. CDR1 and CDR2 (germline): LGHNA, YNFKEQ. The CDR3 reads CASSQAALNTEAFF. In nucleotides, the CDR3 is TGTGCCAGCAGCCAAGCCGCCTTGAACACTGAAGCTTTCTTT.

The CDR3 nucleotides read TGTGCCTGGAGTACGGAGGCAGAATATGGCTACACCTTC. Translating it yields CAWSTEAEYGYTF. V and J are TRBV30 and TRBJ1-2; D unclear. There are 13 residues in the CDR3. Trimming pared 2 bases from V and 5 bases from J, leaving 12 bases between. Per germline, CDR1 GTSNPN and CDR2 SVGIG (reference sequence).

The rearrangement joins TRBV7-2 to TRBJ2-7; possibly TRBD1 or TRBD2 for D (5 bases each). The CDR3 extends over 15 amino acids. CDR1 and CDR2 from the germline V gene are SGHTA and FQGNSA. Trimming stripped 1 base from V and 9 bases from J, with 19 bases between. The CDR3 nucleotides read TGTGCCAGCAGCTTAGGAGGGACGAGGACCGGTGGGCAGTACTTC. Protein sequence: CASSLGGTRTGGQYF.

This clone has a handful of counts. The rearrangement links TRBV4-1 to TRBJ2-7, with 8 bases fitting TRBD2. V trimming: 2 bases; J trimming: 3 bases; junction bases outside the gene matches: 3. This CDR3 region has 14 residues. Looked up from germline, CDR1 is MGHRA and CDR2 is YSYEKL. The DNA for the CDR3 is TGCGCCAGCAGCCAAATAGCGGGACTCTACGAGCAGTACTTC. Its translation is CASSQIAGLYEQYF.

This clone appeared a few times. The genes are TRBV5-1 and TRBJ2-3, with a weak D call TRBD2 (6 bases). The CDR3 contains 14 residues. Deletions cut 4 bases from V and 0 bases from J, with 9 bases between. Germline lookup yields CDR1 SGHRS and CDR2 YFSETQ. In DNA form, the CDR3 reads TGCGCCAGCAGCATCGGGACTAGCACAGATACGCAGTATTTT. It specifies CASSIGTSTDTQYF.

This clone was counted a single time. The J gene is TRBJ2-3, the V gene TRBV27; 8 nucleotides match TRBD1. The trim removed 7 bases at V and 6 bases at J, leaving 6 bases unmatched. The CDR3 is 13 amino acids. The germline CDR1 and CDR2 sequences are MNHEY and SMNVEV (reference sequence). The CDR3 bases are TGTGCCAGCACCGACAGGGGTTTTGATACGCAGTATTTT. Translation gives CASTDRGFDTQYF.

As DNA, the CDR3 is TGCAGCGTTGCCTCCGCTGGTTGGCTAGCGGACTCCTACGAGCAGTACTTC. Amino acid sequence: CSVASAGWLADSYEQYF. The chain recombines TRBV29-1 with TRBJ2-7; 7 bases are a match to TRBD2. Trimming took 4 bases from V and 0 from J; bases not matched to a gene: 15. The CDR3 covers 17 residues. CDR1 is SQVTM, CDR2 ANQGSEA, per germline.

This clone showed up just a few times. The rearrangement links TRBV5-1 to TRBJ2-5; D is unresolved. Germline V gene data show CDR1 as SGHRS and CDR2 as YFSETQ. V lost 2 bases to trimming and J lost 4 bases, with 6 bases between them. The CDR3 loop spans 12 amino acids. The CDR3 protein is CASSFPRETQYF. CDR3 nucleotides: TGCGCCAGCAGCTTCCCCCGAGAGACCCAGTACTTC.

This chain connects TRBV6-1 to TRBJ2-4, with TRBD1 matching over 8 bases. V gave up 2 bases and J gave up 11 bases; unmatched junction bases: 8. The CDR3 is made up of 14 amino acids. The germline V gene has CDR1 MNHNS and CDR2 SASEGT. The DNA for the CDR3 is TGTGCCAGCAGTGAACCAAGACAGGGGACACTTCAGTACTTC. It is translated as CASSEPRQGTLQYF.

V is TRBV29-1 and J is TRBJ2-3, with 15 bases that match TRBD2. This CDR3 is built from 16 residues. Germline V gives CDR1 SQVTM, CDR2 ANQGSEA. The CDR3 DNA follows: TGCAGTCTTGGAGGACTAGCGGGAGGGCCACCAGATACGCAGTATTTT. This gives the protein CSLGGLAGGPPDTQYF.

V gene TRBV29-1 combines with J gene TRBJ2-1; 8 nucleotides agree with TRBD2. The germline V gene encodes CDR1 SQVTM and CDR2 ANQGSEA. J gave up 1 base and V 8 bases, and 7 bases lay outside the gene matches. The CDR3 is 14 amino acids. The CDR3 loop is CSLKERESYNEQFF. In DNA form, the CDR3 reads TGCAGCCTGAAAGAGCGGGAGTCCTACAATGAGCAGTTCTTC.

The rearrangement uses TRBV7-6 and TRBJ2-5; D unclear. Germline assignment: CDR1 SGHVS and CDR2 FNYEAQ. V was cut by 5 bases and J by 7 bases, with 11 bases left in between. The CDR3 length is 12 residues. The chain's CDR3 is CASSTMTGTQYF. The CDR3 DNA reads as TGTGCCAGCAGCACCATGACGGGGACCCAGTACTTC. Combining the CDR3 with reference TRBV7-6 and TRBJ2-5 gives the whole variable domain GAGVSQSPRYKVTKRGQDVALRCDPISGHVSLYWYRQALGQGPEFLTYFNYEAQQDKSGLPNDRFSAERPEGSISTLTIQRTEQRDSAMYRCASSTMTGTQYFGPGTRLLVL.

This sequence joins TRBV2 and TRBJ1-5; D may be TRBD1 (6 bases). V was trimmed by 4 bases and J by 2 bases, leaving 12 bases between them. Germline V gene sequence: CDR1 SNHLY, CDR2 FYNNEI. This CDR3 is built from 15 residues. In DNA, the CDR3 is TGTGCCAGCAGTGTGGAGGGACATGGCAATCAGCCCCAGCATTTT. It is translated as CASSVEGHGNQPQHF.

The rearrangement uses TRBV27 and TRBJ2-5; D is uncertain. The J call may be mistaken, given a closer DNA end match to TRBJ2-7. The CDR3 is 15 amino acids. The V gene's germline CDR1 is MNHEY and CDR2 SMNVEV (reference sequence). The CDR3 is CASSLEYGISYEQYF. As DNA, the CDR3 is TGTGCCAGCAGTTTAGAGTACGGTATATCCTACGAGCAGTACTTC.

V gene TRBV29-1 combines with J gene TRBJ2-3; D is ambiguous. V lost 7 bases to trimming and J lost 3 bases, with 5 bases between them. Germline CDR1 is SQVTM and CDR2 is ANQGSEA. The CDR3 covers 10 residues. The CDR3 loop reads CSAGTDTQYF. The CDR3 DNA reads TGCAGCGCTGGGACAGATACGCAGTATTTT.

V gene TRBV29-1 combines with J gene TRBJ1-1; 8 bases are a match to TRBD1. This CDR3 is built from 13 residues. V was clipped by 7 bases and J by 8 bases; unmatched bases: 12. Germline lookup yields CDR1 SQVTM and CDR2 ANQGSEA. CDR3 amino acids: CSATGVFLSEAFF. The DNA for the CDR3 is TGCAGCGCGACAGGGGTGTTTTTATCGGAAGCTTTCTTT.